The clone carrying this T cell receptor (beta chain) appeared many times. The target antigen is unknown. This sample stems from a study of CD8 T cells in ankylosing spondylitis. General study findings and limits: Matched ankylosing spondylitis synovial fluid reportedly showed significant enrichment of disease-linked clones. Characteristic of ankylosing spondylitis blood, it appeared, was a TCR beta motif comprising eight highly homologous variants.

Looked up from germline, CDR1 is MNHNS and CDR2 is SASEGT. CDR3 length equals 15 residues. The germline V and J ends were trimmed by 6 bases and 8 bases, with 22 bases remaining between them. Quantitative 5'-RACE with molecular barcodes generated TCR beta libraries. TCRdb itself ran the 5' RACE reads through MiXCR, one entry per CDR3 protein. The sample has about 92,000 distinct CDR3 sequences; about 9.1% are singletons. The chain links TRBV6-1 to TRBJ1-2; D might be TRBD1 (6 bases). Specimen: blood, either unsorted or a sorted T cell fraction (not recorded which). This receptor was obtained from a male donor with ankylosing spondylitis or in good health (not recorded which). CDR3 amino acids: CASRAGGRAGVGYTF. The CDR3 DNA reads TGTGCCAGCAGAGCAGGAGGAAGGGCAGGGGTAGGCTACACCTTC.